Following are 8 T cell receptor beta chains from one sample sequenced in a study of blood T cell repertoires in COVID-19. The data were produced by immunoSEQ multiplex PCR, yet TCRdb's version contains in-frame clones alone and is incomplete. The data contain almost 200,000 clones, more than 70% of them singletons. Sequences were obtained from PBMCs or T cells enriched from blood (not recorded which). Source of these receptors: a woman aged 18-35 years who had recovered from COVID-19.

This clone appeared once. This rearrangement joins TRBV28 to TRBJ1-1, with TRBD1 as a possible D gene (6 bases). V lost 4 bases to trimming and J lost 9 bases, with 12 bases between them. The length of the CDR3 is 12 residues. Germline CDR1 MDHEN, CDR2 SYDVKM. CDR3 region: CASSWGPSKAFF. The CDR3 DNA follows: TGTGCCAGCAGTTGGGGGCCCTCAAAAGCTTTCTTT.

The rearrangement links TRBV28 to TRBJ2-7, with 7 bases aligning to TRBD2. Trimming took 5 bases from V and 4 from J; bases not matched to a gene: 2. The CDR3 extends over 12 amino acids. In germline, CDR1 is MDHEN, CDR2 SYDVKM. In DNA form, the CDR3 reads TGTGCCAGCAGTCTACTAGCGTACGAGCAGTACTTC. It yields the protein CASSLLAYEQYF.

This chain connects TRBV10-2 to TRBJ2-7; D is possibly TRBD1 (6 bases). The V end lost 6 bases, the J end lost 3 bases, and 12 bases lay between the germline ends. The CDR3 totals 13 residues. The germline CDR1 and CDR2 sequences are WSHSY and SAAADI. Written as DNA, the CDR3 is TGCGCCAGCAGCGGACAGTTAAACTACGAGCAGTACTTC. Its protein product is CASSGQLNYEQYF.

The rearrangement uses TRBV5-8 and TRBJ2-7, with unresolved D. The CDR3 consists of 13 residues. Germline loops: CDR1 SGHTS, CDR2 YDEGEE. Between the trimmed V and J ends, which lost 10 bases and 3 bases, there was a span of 17 bases. The CDR3 region is CACARFENYEQYF. CDR3 coding DNA: TGTGCCTGTGCGCGGTTTGAAAACTACGAGCAGTACTTC.

A single count supports this clone. J is TRBJ1-2 and V is TRBV7-9; 9 nucleotides agree with TRBD1. CDR3 length: 13 amino acids. From germline, CDR1 is SEHNR and CDR2 FQNEAQ (reference sequence). Trimming removed 5 bases from V and 8 bases from J; junction bases left unmatched: 6. The CDR3 DNA follows: TGTGCCAGCAGCCGCACAGGGGGCGGCGGCTACACCTTC. It codes for CASSRTGGGGYTF.

Turning to this clone: The sample carries other DNA sequences with the same CDR3. J is TRBJ1-1 and V is TRBV2; D might be TRBD1 (6 bases). The CDR3 is 12 residues long. In germline, CDR1 is SNHLY, CDR2 FYNNEI. Trimming removed 6 bases at V and 2 bases at J, with 7 bases between. Here the CDR3 DNA reads TGTGCCAGCAGGACAGGCAACACTGAAGCTTTCTTT. Amino acid sequence: CASRTGNTEAFF.

V is TRBV27 and J is TRBJ2-1, with 9 bases matching TRBD2. With 2 bases clipped from V and 3 bases from J, the junction kept 8 bases outside the gene matches. This CDR3 spans 17 amino acids. Germline V CDR1 and CDR2: MNHEY, SMNVEV (reference sequence). The CDR3 DNA is TGTGCCAGCAGTTTAATGGGGGCTAGCGGGAACTACAATGAGCAGTTCTTC. This codes for CASSLMGASGNYNEQFF.

This clone was seen only a few times. This chain joins TRBV29-1 and TRBJ1-1; perhaps TRBD1 as D (6 bases). The V gene's germline CDR1 is SQVTM and CDR2 ANQGSEA. The V and J ends lost 0 bases and 11 bases respectively, with 22 bases between them. The CDR3 spans 15 residues. The CDR3 coding sequence is TGCAGCGTTGAAGAAATAGGACAGACCACCTACCAGGCTTTCTTT. The encoded protein is CSVEEIGQTTYQAFF.